What follows are 4 T cell receptor beta chains derived from one specimen sequenced in a study of T cell responses to AZD1222 COVID-19 vaccine. Using immunoSEQ multiplex PCR, the repertoire was profiled, and TCRdb retains in-frame clones only, with some absent. The sample yields approximately 150,000 clones, roughly 92% seen once. This sample comprised peripheral blood, obtained on day 0 of AZD1222 vaccination. Receptors were obtained from an adult in good health.

The chain links TRBV5-1 to TRBJ2-1; no clear D. CDR1 SGHRS and CDR2 YFSETQ come from the germline V gene. The CDR3 covers 15 residues. Trimming cost V 4 bases and J 2 bases, with 13 bases left between them. The CDR3 DNA is TGCGCCAGCAGCAGATCCCAACGGACCTACAATGAGCAGTTCTTC. Translated, it gives CASSRSQRTYNEQFF.

The gene calls are TRBV7-9 and TRBJ2-1; D is tentatively TRBD1 or TRBD2 (6 bases each). CDR3 length: 15 residues. Germline V gives CDR1 SEHNR, CDR2 FQNEAQ (reference sequence). With 4 bases removed from V and 3 bases from J, the gap between germline ends came to 13 bases. As DNA, the CDR3 is TGTGCCAGCAGCTCCGGGCGGGACATCTACAATGAGCAGTTCTTC. Translating gives CASSSGRDIYNEQFF.

The rearrangement joins TRBV7-9 to TRBJ1-2; D is unclear. Looked up from germline, CDR1 is SEHNR and CDR2 is FQNEAQ (reference sequence). The V and J ends lost 2 bases and 6 bases respectively, with 7 bases between them. This CDR3 contains 12 residues. CDR3 DNA sequence: TGTGCCAGCAGCTTACAAGAGGATGGCTACACCTTC. Its protein is CASSLQEDGYTF.

This clone was observed a few times. The gene calls are TRBV6-1 and TRBJ1-5; D is perhaps TRBD1 (5 bases). The V end lost 2 bases, the J end lost 3 bases, and 17 bases lay between the germline ends. Germline CDR1 and CDR2: MNHNS and SASEGT. The CDR3 covers 17 residues. The CDR3 nucleotides are TGTGCCAGCAGTGAATCGGGAGGTGCAGGGAACAATCAGCCCCAGCATTTT. This gives the protein CASSESGGAGNNQPQHF.